These 31 T cell receptor beta chains were sequenced from one sample in a study of technical replicates of blood from a handful of donors. The assay was immunoSEQ multiplex PCR, and TCRdb's table has in-frame clones only and misses some. Among more than 80,000 clones listed, about 96% were seen once. Material: T cells isolated from PBMCs. The receptors shown here come from a human donor in good health.

The gene calls are TRBV6-5 and TRBJ1-2, with 7 bases lining up with TRBD1. Germline trimming cut 0 bases from V and 6 bases from J; bases unmatched to any gene: 7. The germline CDR1 and CDR2 sequences are MNHEY and SVGAGI. This CDR3 spans 15 amino acids. The CDR3 DNA sequence: TGTGCCAGCAGTTACTCGAGCTCCAGGGGGGATGGCTACACCTTC. This gives the protein CASSYSSSRGDGYTF.

CDR3 sequence: CASSPEGGGYGYTF. CDR3 in DNA: TGTGCCAGCAGCCCGGAGGGGGGGGGCTATGGCTACACCTTC. The genes are TRBV7-9 and TRBJ1-2, with D possibly being TRBD1 (6 bases). CDR1 and CDR2 (germline): SEHNR, FQNEAQ (reference sequence). This CDR3 is built from 14 residues. The V end was cut by 5 bases, the J end by 4 bases, with 14 bases between.

This clone was detected only once. The V and J genes are TRBV18 and TRBJ2-3, with 7 nucleotides matching TRBD2. Germline values: CDR1 KGHSH, CDR2 LQKENI. V shed 2 bases, J shed 4 bases, and the junction held 15 bases outside the gene matches. The CDR3 runs to 18 residues. The CDR3 region is CASSPWRGGGEVPDTQYF. The CDR3 DNA reads TGTGCCAGCTCACCATGGCGCGGCGGGGGAGAGGTCCCAGATACGCAGTATTTT.

J is TRBJ2-7 and V is TRBV7-2; 12 bases are shared with TRBD1. Germline lookup yields CDR1 SGHTA and CDR2 FQGNSA. V shed 5 bases and J 6 bases; nucleotides not matched to a gene: 14. CDR3 length: 17 residues. The CDR3 DNA sequence: TGTGCCAGCAGCAGGGACAGGGGGCGCCGGGGCCTAATCGAGCAGTACTTC. Translating gives CASSRDRGRRGLIEQYF.

This chain connects TRBV5-3 to TRBJ2-5; no definite D call. TRBV5-3 has ORF status, its function being uncertain. CDR3 length equals 13 residues. V gave up 0 bases and J gave up 0 bases, with 3 bases separating them. The CDR3 nucleotides are TGTGCCAGAAGCTTGGACAACCAAGAGACCCAGTACTTC. Translation: CARSLDNQETQYF.

CDR3 nucleotide sequence: TGTGCCAGTAGCTTCCTAGGGACTAACCAAGAGACCCAGTACTTC. The encoded protein is CASSFLGTNQETQYF. The gene calls are TRBV19 and TRBJ2-5, with TRBD2 matching over 7 bases. This CDR3 spans 15 amino acids. V gave up 6 bases and J gave up 0 bases; unmatched junction bases: 7. CDR1 and CDR2 from the germline V gene are LNHDA and SQIVND (reference sequence). The full variable domain, completed using reference TRBV19 and TRBJ2-5, is DGGITQSPKYLFRKEGQNVTLSCEQNLNHDAMYWYRQDPGQGLRLIYYSQIVNDFQKGDIAEGYSVSREKKESFPLTVTSAQKNPTAFYLCASSFLGTNQETQYFGPGTRLLVL.

This chain uses TRBV14 with TRBJ2-7; D possibly corresponds to TRBD1 (6 bases). This CDR3 comprises 15 residues. Trimming took off 6 bases at V and 2 bases at J, with 17 bases between the two ends. Germline values: CDR1 SGHDN, CDR2 FVKESK. This chain's CDR3 is CASSPGQYKPYEQYF. DNA for the CDR3: TGTGCCAGCAGTCCTGGACAGTATAAACCCTACGAGCAGTACTTC. Filled out from reference TRBV14 and TRBJ2-7, the complete variable domain reads EAGVTQFPSHSVIEKGQTVTLRCDPISGHDNLYWYRRVMGKEIKFLLHFVKESKQDESGMPNNRFLAERTGGTYSTLKVQPAELEDSGVYFCASSPGQYKPYEQYFGPGTRLTVT.

The chain links TRBV9 to TRBJ2-5; D may be TRBD1 (6 bases). Germline V CDR1 and CDR2: SGDLS, YYNGEE. Between the trimmed V and J ends, which lost 0 bases and 2 bases, there was a span of 8 bases. This CDR3 contains 14 residues. The CDR3 DNA follows: TGTGCCAGCAGCGTAGCTCAGGGGCAAGAGACCCAGTACTTC. This gives the protein CASSVAQGQETQYF.

The rearrangement links TRBV9 to TRBJ1-2; perhaps TRBD1 as D (6 bases). Trimming pared 0 bases from V and 8 bases from J, leaving 8 bases between. The CDR3 runs 12 residues. The germline V gene has CDR1 SGDLS and CDR2 YYNGEE. The DNA for the CDR3 is TGTGCCAGCAGCGTAGATCAGGGGGGCTACACCTTC. It specifies CASSVDQGGYTF.

The V gene is TRBV9, the J gene TRBJ1-5; D not resolved. Per the germline V gene, CDR1 is SGDLS and CDR2 is YYNGEE. The CDR3 is 16 residues long. The germline V and J ends were trimmed by 0 bases and 5 bases, with 15 bases remaining between them. CDR3 bases: TGTGCCAGCAGCGTAGGGTCCGGGAGGATGGATCAGCCCCAGCATTTT. Its translation is CASSVGSGRMDQPQHF.

The J gene is TRBJ1-1, the V gene TRBV25-1; D remains unclear. Germline assignment: CDR1 MGHDK and CDR2 SYGVNS. Trimming left V 5 bases short and J 2 bases short, with 6 bases between. CDR3 length: 12 amino acids. The CDR3 DNA follows: TGTGCCAGCAGTCAGCGAAACACTGAAGCTTTCTTT. Its translation: CASSQRNTEAFF.

The V call is TRBV9, the J call TRBJ1-3; D gene uncertain. The germline V gene encodes CDR1 SGDLS and CDR2 YYNGEE. CDR3 length: 15 amino acids. V dropped 4 bases and J dropped 6 bases, with 17 bases sitting between them. The CDR3 region has the DNA TGTGCCAGCAGCCCGCGGGGATTTAGTGTAAACACCATATATTTT. This encodes CASSPRGFSVNTIYF.

The rearrangement joins TRBV11-3 to TRBJ2-1; D is perhaps TRBD2 (7 bases). V dropped 7 bases and J dropped 4 bases, with 11 bases sitting between them. This CDR3 is 13 amino acids long. Per the germline V gene, CDR1 is SGHNT and CDR2 is YENEEA. The CDR3 sequence: CASTGGAYNEQFF. CDR3 in DNA: TGTGCCAGCACTGGGGGGGCTTACAATGAGCAGTTCTTC. The variable domain in full, completed from reference TRBV11-3 and TRBJ2-1, reads EAGVVQSPRYKIIEKKQPVAFWCNPISGHNTLYWYLQNLGQGPELLIRYENEEAVDDSQLPKDRFSAERLKGVDSTLKIQPAELGDSAVYLCASTGGAYNEQFFGPGTRLTVL.

This chain connects TRBV18 to TRBJ2-7; TRBD2 matches 14 bases. J was trimmed by 6 bases and V by 6 bases; bases with no gene match: 10. This CDR3 spans 16 amino acids. Germline CDR1 and CDR2: KGHSH and LQKENI. The CDR3 protein is CASSPTSGRALGEQYF. CDR3 nucleotide sequence: TGTGCCAGCTCGCCGACTAGCGGGAGGGCCCTAGGCGAGCAGTACTTC.

The rearrangement joins TRBV28 to TRBJ1-2; D may be TRBD1 (6 bases). V lost 6 bases and J lost 2, with 10 bases in between. CDR1 and CDR2 from the germline V gene are MDHEN and SYDVKM. The length of the CDR3 is 13 residues. CDR3 sequence reads: CASSKDRNYGYTF. CDR3 in DNA: TGTGCCAGCAGCAAGGACAGAAACTATGGCTACACCTTC.

The rearrangement uses TRBV27 and TRBJ2-7; a weak D match, TRBD1 (6 bases). Trimming shortened V by 5 bases and J by 5 bases, and 13 bases separated the two germline ends. CDR3 length: 13 residues. Germline V gene sequence: CDR1 MNHEY, CDR2 SMNVEV (reference sequence). The CDR3 nucleotides are TGTGCCAGCAGTATCCACAGGGTCGACGAGCAGTACTTC. Its protein is CASSIHRVDEQYF.

The genes are TRBV11-3 and TRBJ2-3, with D possibly being TRBD1 (5 bases). The CDR3 is 17 residues long. Germline assignment: CDR1 SGHNT and CDR2 YENEEA. V lost 1 base to trimming and J lost 2 bases, with 16 bases between them. The chain's CDR3 is CASSLARRTRDTDTQYF. As DNA, the CDR3 is TGTGCCAGCAGCTTAGCAAGGCGGACAAGGGACACAGATACGCAGTATTTT.

The V and J genes are TRBV13 and TRBJ2-1; TRBD2 agrees at 10 bases. The CDR3 contains 16 residues. The germline V gene has CDR1 PRHDT and CDR2 FYEKMQ (reference sequence). V shed 5 bases, J shed 5 bases, and the junction held 9 bases outside the gene matches. The CDR3 protein is CASSEPGLAPNNEQFF. The CDR3 DNA is TGTGCCAGCAGCGAACCGGGACTAGCGCCGAACAATGAGCAGTTCTTC.

The chain combines TRBV28 with TRBJ2-7; TRBD2 matches 7 bases. The germline CDR1 and CDR2 sequences are MDHEN and SYDVKM. The CDR3 contains 13 residues. V was pared by 3 bases and J by 8 bases, with 7 bases of the junction left unmatched. The CDR3, as DNA: TGTGCCAGCAGTTTTTTATCCAGCGGGAAGCAGTACTTC. Translated, it gives CASSFLSSGKQYF.

The J gene is TRBJ1-1, the V gene TRBV6-1; D may be TRBD1 (6 bases). This CDR3 is built from 15 residues. Looked up from germline, CDR1 is MNHNS and CDR2 is SASEGT. The V end was cut by 3 bases, the J end by 0 bases, with 11 bases between. The CDR3, as DNA: TGTGCCAGCAGTGATGCAGGGGCGATGAACACTGAAGCTTTCTTT. Residues: CASSDAGAMNTEAFF.

The J gene is TRBJ1-4, the V gene TRBV6-6, with a tentative D call TRBD1 (5 bases). Trimming cost V 1 base and J 4 bases, with 13 bases left between them. Germline CDR1 is MNHNY and CDR2 is SVGAGI (reference sequence). This CDR3 region has 16 residues. This CDR3 reads CASSYWDFQNNEKLFF. CDR3 nucleotide sequence: TGTGCCAGCAGTTACTGGGACTTTCAAAATAATGAAAAACTGTTTTTT.

This rearrangement joins TRBV7-2 to TRBJ2-1; 7 nucleotides agree with TRBD2. V shed 3 bases and J 11 bases; nucleotides not matched to a gene: 10. The CDR3 has 14 amino acids. CDR1 is SGHTA, CDR2 FQGNSA, per germline. DNA of the CDR3: TGTGCCAGCAGCTTGACCAGGGTAGCGGGCCAGCAGTTCTTC. Its translation: CASSLTRVAGQQFF.

The chain couples TRBV15 to TRBJ2-3, with 9 bases matching TRBD1. Losses at the gene ends were 0 bases for V and 3 bases for J; bases not matched to a gene: 10. The CDR3 has 18 amino acids. The germline CDR1 and CDR2 sequences are LNHNV and YYDKDF (reference sequence). This chain's CDR3 is CATSREGFGTGSTDTQYF. CDR3 nucleotide sequence: TGTGCCACCAGCAGAGAGGGTTTTGGGACAGGGTCTACAGATACGCAGTATTTT.

The chain carries TRBV18 and TRBJ2-1; D ambiguous. This CDR3 spans 17 amino acids. Germline lookup yields CDR1 KGHSH and CDR2 LQKENI. V was cut by 0 bases and J by 2 bases, with 14 bases left in between. As DNA, the CDR3 is TGTGCCAGCTCACCACCCTTCGACATTGACCCCTACAATGAGCAGTTCTTC. Its translation: CASSPPFDIDPYNEQFF.

The chain employs TRBV19 and TRBJ1-1; 8 bases line up with TRBD1. This CDR3 region has 14 residues. The trim removed 7 bases at V and 10 bases at J, leaving 14 bases unmatched. The germline V gene has CDR1 LNHDA and CDR2 SQIVND (reference sequence). CDR3 in DNA: TGTGCCAGTATAGCCGCGGACAGGGTGACTCGAGCTTTCTTT. Translated: CASIAADRVTRAFF.

The chain joins TRBV11-2 to TRBJ2-7, with 8 bases that match TRBD1. The CDR3 consists of 16 residues. Per germline, CDR1 SGHAT and CDR2 FQNNGV. With V trimmed by 0 bases and J by 4 bases, 8 bases remained unmatched. The CDR3 sequence is CASSLDTGTGLYEQYF. DNA of the CDR3: TGTGCCAGCAGCTTAGACACCGGGACAGGTTTATACGAGCAGTACTTC.

The CDR3: CASSPGEWAFQPQHF. CDR3 coding DNA: TGTGCCAGCAGCCCAGGGGAATGGGCCTTCCAGCCCCAGCATTTT. The rearrangement uses TRBV6-6 and TRBJ1-5, with D possibly being TRBD1 (6 bases). Germline V gene sequence: CDR1 MNHNY, CDR2 SVGAGI (reference sequence). This CDR3 is built from 15 residues. Deletions cut 6 bases from V and 7 bases from J, with 19 bases between.

The chain is built from TRBV27 and TRBJ1-1, with D tentatively TRBD1 (6 bases). Looked up from germline, CDR1 is MNHEY and CDR2 is SMNVEV (reference sequence). The CDR3 runs 14 residues. V was pared by 4 bases and J by 1 base, with 10 bases between. The CDR3 reads CASSWTAKNTEAFF. CDR3 DNA sequence: TGTGCCAGCAGTTGGACAGCCAAGAACACTGAAGCTTTCTTT.

V and J are TRBV2 and TRBJ2-7, with a weak D call TRBD1 (5 bases). The germline CDR1 and CDR2 sequences are SNHLY and FYNNEI. Trimming stripped 4 bases from V and 1 base from J, with 8 bases between. This CDR3 spans 13 amino acids. CDR3 DNA sequence: TGTGCCAGCAGTGGGGCAGGGTCCTACGAGCAGTACTTC. It specifies CASSGAGSYEQYF.

V is TRBV9 and J is TRBJ2-7; 10 bases match TRBD2. Per germline, CDR1 SGDLS and CDR2 YYNGEE. Trimming at V came to 2 bases and at J to 5 bases, leaving 7 bases not matched to a gene. The CDR3 spans 15 residues. The CDR3 reads CASSVMASGRDEQYF. CDR3 sequence (DNA): TGTGCCAGCAGCGTTATGGCTAGCGGGAGAGACGAGCAGTACTTC. The complete variable domain, with remaining parts taken from reference TRBV9 and TRBJ2-7, reads DSGVTQTPKHLITATGQRVTLRCSPRSGDLSVYWYQQSLDQGLQFLIQYYNGEERAKGNILERFSAQQFPDLHSELNLSSLELGDSALYFCASSVMASGRDEQYFGPGTRLTVT.

The chain uses TRBV28 and TRBJ2-7, with 10 bases fitting TRBD1. This CDR3 is built from 17 residues. Unmatched junction bases numbered 16, after V lost 5 bases and J lost 6 bases. Germline lookup yields CDR1 MDHEN and CDR2 SYDVKM. The CDR3: CASSPPLGQGPTGEQYF. CDR3 DNA sequence: TGTGCCAGCAGTCCCCCCCTGGGACAGGGGCCCACGGGCGAGCAGTACTTC.